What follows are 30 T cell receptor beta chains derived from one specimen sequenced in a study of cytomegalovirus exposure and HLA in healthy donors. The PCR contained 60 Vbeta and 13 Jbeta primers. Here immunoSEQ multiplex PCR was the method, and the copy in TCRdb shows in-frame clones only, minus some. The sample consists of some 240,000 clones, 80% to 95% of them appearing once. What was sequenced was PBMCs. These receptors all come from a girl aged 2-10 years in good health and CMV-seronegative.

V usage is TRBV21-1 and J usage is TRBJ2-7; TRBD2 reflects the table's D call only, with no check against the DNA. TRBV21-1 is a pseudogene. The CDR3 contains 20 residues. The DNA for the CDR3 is TGTGCCAGCAGCAAAAGGTCGGGACTAGCGGGAAGCCTTTTCTCCTACGAGCAGTACTTC. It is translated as CASSKRSGLAGSLFSYEQYF.

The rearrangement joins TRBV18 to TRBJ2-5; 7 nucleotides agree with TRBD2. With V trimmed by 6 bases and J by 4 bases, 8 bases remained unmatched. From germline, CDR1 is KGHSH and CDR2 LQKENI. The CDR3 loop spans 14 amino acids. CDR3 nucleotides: TGTGCCAGCTCGGGGGGGTCCGGGAGAGAGACCCAGTACTTC. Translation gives CASSGGSGRETQYF.

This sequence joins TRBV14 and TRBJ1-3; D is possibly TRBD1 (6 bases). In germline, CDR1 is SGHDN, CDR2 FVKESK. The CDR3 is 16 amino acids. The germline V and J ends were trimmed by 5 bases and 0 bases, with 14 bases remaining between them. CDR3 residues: CASSYEMTGSGNTIYF. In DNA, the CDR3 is TGTGCCAGCAGCTACGAGATGACAGGCTCTGGAAACACCATATATTTT.

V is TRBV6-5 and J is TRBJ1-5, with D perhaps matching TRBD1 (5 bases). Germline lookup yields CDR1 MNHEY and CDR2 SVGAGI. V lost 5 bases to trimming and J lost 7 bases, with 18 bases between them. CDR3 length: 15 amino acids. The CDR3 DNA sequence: TGTGCCAGCAGTCCCAACACGGGGGGAGGGCAGCCCCAGCATTTT. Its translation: CASSPNTGGGQPQHF.

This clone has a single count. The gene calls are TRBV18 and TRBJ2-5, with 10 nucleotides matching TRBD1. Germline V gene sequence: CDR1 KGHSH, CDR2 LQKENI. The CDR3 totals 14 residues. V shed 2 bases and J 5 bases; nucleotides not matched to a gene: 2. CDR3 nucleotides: TGTGCCAGCTCACCAGACAGGGGGCAGGAGACCCAGTACTTC. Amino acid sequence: CASSPDRGQETQYF.

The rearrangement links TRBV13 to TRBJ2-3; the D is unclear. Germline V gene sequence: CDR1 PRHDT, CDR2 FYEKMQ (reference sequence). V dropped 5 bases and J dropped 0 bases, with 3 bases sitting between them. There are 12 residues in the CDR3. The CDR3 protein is CASSLSTDTQYF. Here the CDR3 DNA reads TGTGCCAGCAGCCTCAGCACAGATACGCAGTATTTT.

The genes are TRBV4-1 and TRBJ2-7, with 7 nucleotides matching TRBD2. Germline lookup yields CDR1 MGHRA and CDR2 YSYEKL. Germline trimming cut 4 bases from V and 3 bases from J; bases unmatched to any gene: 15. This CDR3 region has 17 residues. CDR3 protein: CASSPTFGGLGHYEQYF. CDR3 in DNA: TGCGCCAGCAGCCCCACTTTTGGCGGACTAGGGCACTACGAGCAGTACTTC.

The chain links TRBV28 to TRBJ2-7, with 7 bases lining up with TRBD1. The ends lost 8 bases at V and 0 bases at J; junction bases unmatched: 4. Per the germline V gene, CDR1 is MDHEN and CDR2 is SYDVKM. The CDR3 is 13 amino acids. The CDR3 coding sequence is TGTGCCAGCCTCGGGACAGTCTCCTACGAGCAGTACTTC. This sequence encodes CASLGTVSYEQYF.

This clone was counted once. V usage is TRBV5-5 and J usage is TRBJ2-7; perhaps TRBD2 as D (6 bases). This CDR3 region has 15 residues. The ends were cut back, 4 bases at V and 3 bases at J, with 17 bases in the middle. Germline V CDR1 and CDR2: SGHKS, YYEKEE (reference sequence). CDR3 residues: CASSEGAGTFYEQYF. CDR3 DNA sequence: TGTGCCAGCAGCGAGGGCGCGGGGACCTTCTACGAGCAGTACTTC.

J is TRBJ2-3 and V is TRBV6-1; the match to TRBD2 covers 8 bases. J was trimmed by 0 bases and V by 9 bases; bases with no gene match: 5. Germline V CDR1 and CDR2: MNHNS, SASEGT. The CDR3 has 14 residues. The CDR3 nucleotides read TGTGCCAGTATGACTAGCGCTAGCACAGATACGCAGTATTTT. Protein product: CASMTSASTDTQYF.

The CDR3 loop reads CSVLDSQETQYF. The CDR3 coding sequence is TGCAGCGTCTTAGACAGTCAAGAGACCCAGTACTTC. The chain combines TRBV29-1 with TRBJ2-5; possible D gene TRBD1, 5 bases. V was shortened by 6 bases and J by 2 bases, with 10 bases between the two germline ends. The CDR3 is 12 amino acids. In germline, CDR1 is SQVTM, CDR2 ANQGSEA.

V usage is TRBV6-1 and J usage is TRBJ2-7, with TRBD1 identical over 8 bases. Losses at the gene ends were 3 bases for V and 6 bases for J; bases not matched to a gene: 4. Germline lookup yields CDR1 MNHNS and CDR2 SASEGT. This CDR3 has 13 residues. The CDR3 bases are TGTGCCAGCAGTGAGCCCAGGGGGCGCGAGCAGTACTTC. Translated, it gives CASSEPRGREQYF.

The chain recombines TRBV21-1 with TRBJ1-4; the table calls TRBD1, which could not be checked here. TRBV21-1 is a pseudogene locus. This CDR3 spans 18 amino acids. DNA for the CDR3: TGTGCCAGCAGCAAAAAGTGGGTGTGGGCAGTGGTTAATGAAAAGCTGTTTTTT. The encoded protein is CASSKKWVWAVVNEKLFF.

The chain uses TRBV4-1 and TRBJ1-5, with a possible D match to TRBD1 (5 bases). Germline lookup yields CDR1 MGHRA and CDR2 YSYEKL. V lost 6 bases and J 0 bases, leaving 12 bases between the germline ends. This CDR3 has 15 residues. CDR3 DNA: TGCGCCAGCAGTATCGGGGGGTATAGCAATCAGCCCCAGCATTTT. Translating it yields CASSIGGYSNQPQHF.

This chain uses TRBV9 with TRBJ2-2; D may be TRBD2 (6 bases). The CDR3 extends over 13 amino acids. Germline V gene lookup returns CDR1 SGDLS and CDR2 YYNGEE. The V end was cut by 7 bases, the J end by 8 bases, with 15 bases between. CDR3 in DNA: TGTGCCAGCGGAATTGGGGGGTCAGGGGAGCTGTTTTTT. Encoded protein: CASGIGGSGELFF. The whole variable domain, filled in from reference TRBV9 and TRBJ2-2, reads DSGVTQTPKHLITATGQRVTLRCSPRSGDLSVYWYQQSLDQGLQFLIQYYNGEERAKGNILERFSAQQFPDLHSELNLSSLELGDSALYFCASGIGGSGELFFGEGSRLTVL.

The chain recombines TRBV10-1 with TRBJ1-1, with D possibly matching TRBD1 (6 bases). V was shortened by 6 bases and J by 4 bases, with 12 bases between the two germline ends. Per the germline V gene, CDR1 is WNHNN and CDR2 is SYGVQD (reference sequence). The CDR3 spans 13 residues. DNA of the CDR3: TGCGCCAGCAGCGCTCGGGGGGCCACTGAAGCTTTCTTT. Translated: CASSARGATEAFF.

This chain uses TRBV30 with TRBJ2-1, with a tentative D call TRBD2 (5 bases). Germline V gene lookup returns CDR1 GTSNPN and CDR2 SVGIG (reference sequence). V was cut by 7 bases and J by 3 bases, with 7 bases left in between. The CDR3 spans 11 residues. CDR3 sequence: CASRGYNEQFF. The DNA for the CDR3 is TGTGCCTCCCGGGGCTACAATGAGCAGTTCTTC.

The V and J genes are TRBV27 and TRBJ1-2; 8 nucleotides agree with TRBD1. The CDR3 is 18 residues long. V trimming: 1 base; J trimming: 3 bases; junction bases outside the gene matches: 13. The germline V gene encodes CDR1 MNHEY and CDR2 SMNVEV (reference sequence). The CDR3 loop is CASSLLAGGQGRDYGYTF. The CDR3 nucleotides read TGTGCCAGCAGTTTATTGGCAGGGGGCCAGGGGCGGGACTATGGCTACACCTTC.

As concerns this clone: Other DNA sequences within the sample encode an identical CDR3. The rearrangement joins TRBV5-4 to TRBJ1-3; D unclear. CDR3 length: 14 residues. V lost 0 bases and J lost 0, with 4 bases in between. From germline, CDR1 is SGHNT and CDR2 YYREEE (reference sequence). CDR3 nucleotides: TGTGCCAGCAGCTTGGGCAGCTCTGGAAACACCATATATTTT. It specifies CASSLGSSGNTIYF.

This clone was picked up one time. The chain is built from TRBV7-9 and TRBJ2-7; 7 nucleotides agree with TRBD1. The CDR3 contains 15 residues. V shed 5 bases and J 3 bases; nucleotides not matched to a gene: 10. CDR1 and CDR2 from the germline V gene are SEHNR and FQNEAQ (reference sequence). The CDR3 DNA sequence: TGTGCCAGCAGCGGACGGGACAGTCTTTACTACGAGCAGTACTTC. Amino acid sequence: CASSGRDSLYYEQYF. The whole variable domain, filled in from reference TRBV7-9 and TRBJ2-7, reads DTGVSQNPRHKITKRGQNVTFRCDPISEHNRLYWYRQTLGQGPEFLTYFQNEAQLEKSRLLSDRFSAERPKGSFSTLEIQRTEQGDSAMYLCASSGRDSLYYEQYFGPGTRLTVT.

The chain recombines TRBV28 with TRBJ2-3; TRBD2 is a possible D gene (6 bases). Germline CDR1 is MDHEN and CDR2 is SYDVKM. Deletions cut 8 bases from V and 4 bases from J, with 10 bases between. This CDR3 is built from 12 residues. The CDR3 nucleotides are TGTGCCAGCCGGACTAATTCAGATACGCAGTATTTT. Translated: CASRTNSDTQYF.

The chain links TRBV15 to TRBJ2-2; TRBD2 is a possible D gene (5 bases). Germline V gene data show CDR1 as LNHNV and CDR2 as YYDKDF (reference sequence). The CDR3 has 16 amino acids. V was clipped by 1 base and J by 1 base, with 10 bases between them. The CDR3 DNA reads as TGTGCCACCAGCAGAGCAAGCGGTAGGAACACCGGGGAGCTGTTTTTT. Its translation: CATSRASGRNTGELFF. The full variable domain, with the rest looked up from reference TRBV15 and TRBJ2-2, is DAMVIQNPRYQVTQFGKPVTLSCSQTLNHNVMYWYQQKSSQAPKLLFHYYDKDFNNEADTPDNFQSRRPNTSFCFLDIRSPGLGDTAMYLCATSRASGRNTGELFFGEGSRLTVL.

The CDR3 is CASSKLIGPDLGQPQHF. The CDR3 DNA reads as TGTGCCAGCAGCAAGTTGATCGGACCGGACTTAGGACAGCCCCAGCATTTT. This chain connects TRBV5-8 to TRBJ1-5; D is undetermined. This CDR3 comprises 17 residues. Germline CDR1 is SGHTS and CDR2 is YDEGEE. V shed 4 bases and J shed 7 bases, with 24 bases lying between them.

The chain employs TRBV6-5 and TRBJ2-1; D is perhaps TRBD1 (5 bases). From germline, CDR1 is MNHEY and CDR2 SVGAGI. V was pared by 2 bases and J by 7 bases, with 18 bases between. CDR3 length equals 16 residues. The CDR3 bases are TGTGCCAGCAGTTACGATGCGGTCCTAGGGGCTAATGAGCAGTTCTTC. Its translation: CASSYDAVLGANEQFF.

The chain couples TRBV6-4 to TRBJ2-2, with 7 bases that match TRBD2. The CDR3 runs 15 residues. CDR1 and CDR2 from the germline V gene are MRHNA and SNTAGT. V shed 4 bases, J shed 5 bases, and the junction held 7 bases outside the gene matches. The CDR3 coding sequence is TGTGCCAGCAGTGGGCCGGGACTAATAACCGGGGAGCTGTTTTTT. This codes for CASSGPGLITGELFF.

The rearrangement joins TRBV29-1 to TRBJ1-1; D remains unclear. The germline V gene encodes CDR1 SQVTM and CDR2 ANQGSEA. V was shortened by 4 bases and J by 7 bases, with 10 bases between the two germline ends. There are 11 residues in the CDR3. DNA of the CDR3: TGCAGCGTTGCCCTGACGGGTGAAGCTTTCTTT. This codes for CSVALTGEAFF.

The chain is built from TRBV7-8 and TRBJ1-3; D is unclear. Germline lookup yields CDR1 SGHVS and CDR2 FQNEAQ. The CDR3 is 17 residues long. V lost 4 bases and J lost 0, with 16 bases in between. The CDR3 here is CASSSLTGIGSGNTIYF. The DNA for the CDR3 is TGTGCCAGCAGCTCCCTGACCGGGATTGGCTCTGGAAACACCATATATTTT.

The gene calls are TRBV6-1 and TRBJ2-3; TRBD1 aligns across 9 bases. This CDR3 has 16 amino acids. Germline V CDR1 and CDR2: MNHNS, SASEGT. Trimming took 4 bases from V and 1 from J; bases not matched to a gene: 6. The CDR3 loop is CASSAGTGPRTDTQYF. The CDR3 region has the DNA TGTGCCAGCAGTGCCGGGACAGGGCCTCGCACAGATACGCAGTATTTT.

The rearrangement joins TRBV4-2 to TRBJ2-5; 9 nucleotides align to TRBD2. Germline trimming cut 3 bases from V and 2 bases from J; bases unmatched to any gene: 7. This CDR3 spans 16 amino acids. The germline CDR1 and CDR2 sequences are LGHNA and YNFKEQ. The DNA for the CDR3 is TGTGCCAGCAGCCAGCCAGGACTAGCGAATCAAGAGACCCAGTACTTC. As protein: CASSQPGLANQETQYF.

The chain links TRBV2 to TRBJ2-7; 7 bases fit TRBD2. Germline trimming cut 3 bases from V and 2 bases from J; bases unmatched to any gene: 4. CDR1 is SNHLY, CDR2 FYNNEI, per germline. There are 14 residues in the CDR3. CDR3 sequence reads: CASSERLAAYEQYF. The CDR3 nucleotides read TGTGCCAGCAGTGAGAGGCTAGCGGCCTACGAGCAGTACTTC.